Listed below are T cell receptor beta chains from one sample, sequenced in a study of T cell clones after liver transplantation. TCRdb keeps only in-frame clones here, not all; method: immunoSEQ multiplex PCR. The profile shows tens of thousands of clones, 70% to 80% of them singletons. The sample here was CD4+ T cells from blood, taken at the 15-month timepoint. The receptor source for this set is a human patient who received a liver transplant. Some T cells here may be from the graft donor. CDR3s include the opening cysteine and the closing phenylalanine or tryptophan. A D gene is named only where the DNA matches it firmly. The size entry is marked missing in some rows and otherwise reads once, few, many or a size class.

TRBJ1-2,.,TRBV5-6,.,TGTGCCAGCAGCACCCTCGGGGGGAGTCGTGGCTACACCTTC,CASSTLGGSRGYTF
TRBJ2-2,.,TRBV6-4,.,TGTGCCAGCAGTGTAGACGATACAACCGGGGAGCTGTTTTTT,CASSVDDTTGELFF
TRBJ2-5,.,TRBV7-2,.,TGTGCCAGCAGCCGAAACTATAGGGAGACCCAGTACTTC,CASSRNYRETQYF
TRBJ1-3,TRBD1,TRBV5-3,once,TGTGCCAGAAGCTTTGAGGACAGGGCGTACACCATATATTTT,CARSFEDRAYTIYF
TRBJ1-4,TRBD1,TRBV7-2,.,TGTGCCAGCAGCTTCGGACAGGGGGCAGCTAATGAAAAACTGTTTTTT,CASSFGQGAANEKLFF
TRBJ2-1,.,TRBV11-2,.,TGTGCCAGCAGCTTAGATCTACAGGGTGGGAATGAGCAGTTCTTC,CASSLDLQGGNEQFF
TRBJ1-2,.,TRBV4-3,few,TGCGCCAGCAGCCAAGATGAAGGTCATGGCTACACCTTC,CASSQDEGHGYTF
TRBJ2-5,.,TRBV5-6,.,TGTGCCAGCAGCTTGGGCCTGGCAAACCAAGAGACCCAGTACTTC,CASSLGLANQETQYF
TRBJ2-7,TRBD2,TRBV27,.,TGTGCCAGCCAATTAACTAGCGGGGGTACCTACGAGCAGTACTTC,CASQLTSGGTYEQYF
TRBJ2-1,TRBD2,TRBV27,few,TGTGCCAGCAGTTTACTGACTAGCGGGAGAACCAATGAGCAGTTCTTC,CASSLLTSGRTNEQFF
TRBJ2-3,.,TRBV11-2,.,TGTGCCAGCAGCTCCCAGGGAGATACGCAGTATTTT,CASSSQGDTQYF
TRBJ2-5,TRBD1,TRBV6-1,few,TGTGCCAGCAGTGAAGAGGGCAGGGGGCCGGAGACCCAGTACTTC,CASSEEGRGPETQYF
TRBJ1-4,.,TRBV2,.,TGTGCCAGCAGTGAGAGGACGGGTTATGAAAAACTGTTTTTT,CASSERTGYEKLFF
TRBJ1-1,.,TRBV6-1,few,TGTGCCAGCAGCAACTTGGGGGCAGCTTTCTTT,CASSNLGAAFF
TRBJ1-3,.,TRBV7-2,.,TGTGCCAGCAGCTTAGTAGGATCCTCTGGAAACACCATATATTTT,CASSLVGSSGNTIYF
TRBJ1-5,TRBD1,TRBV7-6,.,TGTGCCAGCAGCTCTGGGACAGATTATCAGCCCCAGCATTTT,CASSSGTDYQPQHF
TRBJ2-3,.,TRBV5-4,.,TGTGCCAGCAGCTTGCGGGCGGTTAGCACAGATACGCAGTATTTT,CASSLRAVSTDTQYF
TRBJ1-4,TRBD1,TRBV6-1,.,TGTGCCAGCAGTGAACGGGACAGTAAAACTAATGAAAAACTGTTTTTT,CASSERDSKTNEKLFF
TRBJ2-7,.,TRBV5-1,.,TGCGCCAGCAGCTCGAGCTCCTACGAGCAGTACTTC,CASSSSSYEQYF
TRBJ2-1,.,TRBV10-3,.,TGTGCCATCAGTGAGGGGGTCAATGAGCAGTTCTTC,CAISEGVNEQFF
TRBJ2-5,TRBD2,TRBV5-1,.,TGCGCCAGCAGCCAGGGACTAGCGGGGTTGGAGACCCAGTACTTC,CASSQGLAGLETQYF
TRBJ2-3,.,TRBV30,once,TGTGCCTGGACTTTGGGTGTGATCGCAGATACGCAGTATTTT,CAWTLGVIADTQYF
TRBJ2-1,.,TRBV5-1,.,TGCGCCAGCAGCCTAAAAGGACCGGGAGAAGGTGAGCAGTTCTTC,CASSLKGPGEGEQFF
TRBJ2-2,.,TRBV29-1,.,TGCAGCGTTGATGTTACCGGGGGCGCCGGCACCGGGGAGCTGTTTTTT,CSVDVTGGAGTGELFF
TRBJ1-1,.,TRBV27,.,TGTGCCAGCAGTGCGGGGTCACTTGGGAACACTGAAGCTTTCTTT,CASSAGSLGNTEAFF
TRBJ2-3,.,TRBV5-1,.,TGCGCCAGCAGCTTGGAGAGCCAACGGACAGATACGCAGTATTTT,CASSLESQRTDTQYF
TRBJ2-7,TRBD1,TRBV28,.,TGTGCCAGCTTCCCAGGACAGGTATTTTATGAGCAGTACTTC,CASFPGQVFYEQYF
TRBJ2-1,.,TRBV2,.,TGTGCCAGCAGTCTGGGCCTCTACAATGAGCAGTTCTTC,CASSLGLYNEQFF
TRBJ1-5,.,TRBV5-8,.,TGTGCCAGCAGCTTGGGCAACAGAGGAAATCAGCCCCAGCATTTT,CASSLGNRGNQPQHF
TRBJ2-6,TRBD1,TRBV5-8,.,TGTGCCAGCAGCTCGGGACAGTTTACCTCTGGGGCCAACGTCCTGACTTTC,CASSSGQFTSGANVLTF
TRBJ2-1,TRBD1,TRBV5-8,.,TGTGCCAGCAGCTTGGTTCGGGACAGGGGTTTGTTCTTC,CASSLVRDRGLFF
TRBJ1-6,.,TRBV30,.,TGTGCCTGGAGTGTAAACAGGGTTGAGTCACCCCTCCACTTT,CAWSVNRVESPLHF
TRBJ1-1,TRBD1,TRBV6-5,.,TGTGCCAGCAGTCTCAAAGGGGGCAGCCCTGAAGCTTTCTTT,CASSLKGGSPEAFF
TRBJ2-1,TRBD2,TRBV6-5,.,TGTGCCAGCAGTTATAGCGGGAGGGCGAATGAGCAGTTCTTC,CASSYSGRANEQFF
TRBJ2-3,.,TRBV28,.,TGTGCCAGCACCCCAGCCGGCATTACTAGCACAGATACGCAGTATTTT,CASTPAGITSTDTQYF
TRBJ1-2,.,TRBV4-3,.,TGCGCCAGCAGCCAAGATCCGGGCGACAGCGGGGGTCACTATGGCTACACCTTC,CASSQDPGDSGGHYGYTF
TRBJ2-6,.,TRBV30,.,TGTGCCTTGCCTGCGACTGGGGCCAACGTCCTGACTTTC,CALPATGANVLTF
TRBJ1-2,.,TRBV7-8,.,TGTGCCAGCAGCTTAGAGGACAGTAGTGTTGAGGGCTACACCTTC,CASSLEDSSVEGYTF
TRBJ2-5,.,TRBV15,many,TGTGCCACCAGCAGAGATTTGGAGACCCAGTACTTC,CATSRDLETQYF
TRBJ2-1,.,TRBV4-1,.,TGCGCCAGCAGCCAAGAGACAACTCCCGCCTACAATGAGCAGTTCTTC,CASSQETTPAYNEQFF
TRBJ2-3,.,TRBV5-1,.,TGCGCCAGCAGCTCGATCACCACAGATACGCAGTATTTT,CASSSITTDTQYF
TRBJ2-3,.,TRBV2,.,TGTGCCAGCAGTGAAACGTATTCTAGCACAGATACGCAGTATTTT,CASSETYSSTDTQYF
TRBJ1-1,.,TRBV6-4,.,TGTGCCAGCAGTGCCGGGGAGAACACTGAAGCTTTCTTT,CASSAGENTEAFF
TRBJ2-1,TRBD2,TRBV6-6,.,TGTGCCAGCAGTTACCCATCTAGCGGGAGTAGTAATGAGCAGTTCTTC,CASSYPSSGSSNEQFF
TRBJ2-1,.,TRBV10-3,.,TGTGCCATCAGGAGAGGAGGGGACAATGAGCAGTTCTTC,CAIRRGGDNEQFF
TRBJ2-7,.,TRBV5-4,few,TGTGCCAGCAGCTTGGAGGGGGGGGACCCTTACAACTACGAGCAGTACTTC,CASSLEGGDPYNYEQYF